What follows are 20 T cell receptor beta chains derived from one specimen sequenced in a study of metastatic and nonmetastatic thyroid tumors. TCRdb re-processed the PCR reads through MiXCR. The sample lists fewer than 45,000 clones, less than 15% occurring once. No treatment had been given to any patient before thyroid surgery. Sequencing used blood. These receptors were obtained from a female donor with papillary thyroid cancer or a benign thyroid nodule (not recorded which). Some clones in this sample may be carry-over from other donors' samples.

This clone was detected a few times. This CDR3 is missing its conserved last phenylalanine or tryptophan, likely due to a read error. This chain links TRBV12-3 or TRBV12-4 with TRBJ2-3; D ambiguous. This CDR3 spans 15 amino acids. The V gene lost 7 bases and the J gene lost 4 bases, with 18 bases spanning the gap. CDR3 loop: CASTHGLFGADTQYL. The CDR3 bases are TGTGCCAGCACCCACGGGCTATTTGGGGCAGATACGCAGTATCTT.

The chain carries TRBV12-3 or TRBV12-4 and TRBJ2-7; maybe TRBD2 (5 bases). The CDR3 has 12 amino acids. Trimming pared 5 bases from V and 5 bases from J, leaving 10 bases between. The CDR3 is CASSPGLHEQYF. CDR3 in DNA: TGTGCCAGCAGTCCCGGACTCCACGAGCAGTACTTC.

In its sample, this clone was seen many times. The gene calls are TRBV9 and TRBJ2-3; 7 nucleotides agree with TRBD2. CDR3 length: 16 residues. Trimming cost V 3 bases and J 1 base; bases outside gene matches: 8. The germline V gene has CDR1 SGDLS and CDR2 YYNGEE. The CDR3 nucleotides are TGTGCCAGCAGCGGTACTAGCGCCCAGGGCACAGATACGCAGTATTTT. It encodes CASSGTSAQGTDTQYF.

The sample holds a few counts of this clone. Since a much larger clone is just one base distant, this may be a read error. Other DNA variants within this sample encode the same CDR3. The chain employs TRBV29-1 and TRBJ2-2; D could derive from TRBD1 or TRBD2 (6 bases each). The CDR3 covers 12 residues. With 5 bases removed from V and 11 bases from J, the gap between germline ends came to 15 bases. The germline V gene encodes CDR1 SQVTM and CDR2 ANQGSEA. This CDR3 is CSVTSGGGELFF. CDR3 sequence (DNA): TGCAGCGTTACTTCCGGGGGCGGTGAGCTGTTTTTT.

The CDR3 DNA reads TGTGCCAGCAGTTTACTAGCGGGAGCTCCAGGGTCCGGTGAGCAGTTCTTC. Residues: CASSLLAGAPGSGEQFF. The V call is TRBV28, the J call TRBJ2-1, with 10 bases fitting TRBD2. This CDR3 is built from 17 residues. V lost 2 bases and J lost 9; bases outside the gene matches: 13. Germline CDR1 MDHEN, CDR2 SYDVKM.

This clone was recorded at least ten times. The V call is TRBV7-9, the J call TRBJ1-1, with a possible D match to TRBD1 (5 bases). Between the trimmed V and J ends, which lost 3 bases and 7 bases, there was a span of 15 bases. The CDR3 runs to 14 residues. CDR1 SEHNR and CDR2 FQNEAQ come from the germline V gene (reference sequence). CDR3 amino acids: CASSFNNAGLEAFF. CDR3 in DNA: TGTGCCAGCAGCTTTAATAACGCAGGGCTTGAAGCTTTCTTT.

This clone rates as medium-sized. This sequence joins TRBV6-2 or TRBV6-3 and TRBJ2-3; no firm D call. Trimming took 5 bases from V and 9 from J, leaving 9 bases between them. The CDR3 runs to 11 residues. Germline V gene lookup returns CDR1 MNHEY and CDR2 SVGEGT. The CDR3 protein is CASSLGPTQYF. In nucleotides, the CDR3 is TGTGCCAGCAGTCTGGGTCCGACGCAGTATTTT.

This clone was observed at least ten times. This chain links TRBV5-1 with TRBJ1-1, with 8 bases matching TRBD1. The CDR3 length is 15 residues. Germline-derived CDR1 and CDR2 are SGHRS and YFSETQ. J gave up 4 bases and V 0 bases, and 5 bases lay outside the gene matches. The CDR3 sequence: CASSLGQGAVTEAFF. The DNA for the CDR3 is TGCGCCAGCAGCTTGGGGCAGGGGGCAGTCACTGAAGCTTTCTTT.

This clone was recorded at least ten times. CDR3: CATSGGGTEAFF. CDR3 coding DNA: TGTGCCACCAGTGGAGGAGGCACTGAAGCTTTCTTT. The chain couples TRBV24-1 to TRBJ1-1; D remains unclear. Germline CDR1 reads KGHDR; CDR2 reads SFDVKD. The length of the CDR3 is 12 residues. Trimming shortened V by 5 bases and J by 4 bases, and 7 bases separated the two germline ends.

This clone was seen ten or more times. The chain employs TRBV7-2 and TRBJ2-7; 15 nucleotides match TRBD2. The CDR3 has 16 amino acids. From germline, CDR1 is SGHTA and CDR2 FQGNSA. V lost 3 bases, J lost 5 bases, and 5 bases stayed unmatched. For the CDR3, the DNA is TGTGCCAGCAGCTTCGGAGGACTAGCGGGAGGGGACGAGCAGTACTTC. This encodes CASSFGGLAGGDEQYF.

This clone was seen at least ten times. This chain connects TRBV6-5 to TRBJ2-7, with D tentatively TRBD2 (6 bases). Trimming removed 4 bases from V and 4 bases from J, with 14 bases in between. This CDR3 is 14 amino acids long. Germline lookup yields CDR1 MNHEY and CDR2 SVGAGI. DNA for the CDR3: TGTGCCAGCAGTTCCTCTTGGGGGGAATACGAGCAGTACTTC. Translating it yields CASSSSWGEYEQYF.

This clone was observed at least ten times. V gene TRBV30 combines with J gene TRBJ2-1, with D hard to call. With 5 bases removed from V and 7 bases from J, the gap between germline ends came to 15 bases. The CDR3 totals 13 residues. Per the germline V gene, CDR1 is GTSNPN and CDR2 is SVGIG (reference sequence). CDR3 loop: CAWGPPGFNEQFF. The CDR3 DNA reads as TGTGCCTGGGGCCCCCCAGGTTTTAATGAGCAGTTCTTC.

There are many counts of this clone. Other DNA sequences within the sample encode an identical CDR3. The chain recombines TRBV25-1 with TRBJ2-3; perhaps TRBD2 as D (7 bases). The CDR3 loop spans 16 amino acids. Trimming pared 3 bases from V and 0 bases from J, leaving 13 bases between. Germline CDR1 is MGHDK and CDR2 is SYGVNS. DNA for the CDR3: TGTGCCAGCAGTGAGGGGGGGCCTAGCAGCACAGATACGCAGTATTTT. This sequence encodes CASSEGGPSSTDTQYF. Drawing the rest from reference TRBV25-1 and TRBJ2-3, the complete variable domain is EADIYQTPRYLVIGTGKKITLECSQTMGHDKMYWYQQDPGMELHLIHYSYGVNSTEKGDLSSESTVSRIRTEHFPLTLESARPSHTSQYLCASSEGGPSSTDTQYFGPGTRLTVL.

This clone was seen at least ten times. This chain links TRBV29-1 with TRBJ2-5; D is perhaps TRBD2 (6 bases). The CDR3 totals 12 residues. The V end lost 4 bases, the J end lost 9 bases, and 15 bases lay between the germline ends. Germline V gene data show CDR1 as SQVTM and CDR2 as ANQGSEA. The CDR3 bases are TGCAGCGTTGTCGGGTTGGGGGAGGCCCAGTACTTC. Translation: CSVVGLGEAQYF.

Comments on this clone: A much larger clone differs from this one at a single base, so this may be a read error. The sample holds other DNA sequences that translate to the same CDR3. The V gene is TRBV20-1, the J gene TRBJ1-4; unclear D gene. This CDR3 contains 11 residues. Germline V gene data show CDR1 as DFQATT and CDR2 as SNEGSKA (reference sequence). Trimming shortened V by 5 bases and J by 8 bases, and 9 bases separated the two germline ends. In DNA form, the CDR3 reads TGCAGTGCTCGTACTGGGGAAAAACTGTTTTTT. This encodes CSARTGEKLFF.

This clone was detected many times. The CDR3 region is CANRRPNTEAFF. The DNA for the CDR3 is TGTGCCAACCGACGGCCGAACACTGAAGCTTTCTTT. This chain connects TRBV30 to TRBJ1-1; D uncertain. The CDR3 has 12 residues. The V end lost 8 bases, the J end lost 1 base, and 11 bases lay between the germline ends. The germline V gene has CDR1 GTSNPN and CDR2 SVGIG (reference sequence).

This clone has ten or more counts. The chain recombines TRBV2 with TRBJ2-1; D gene uncertain. The V and J ends lost 6 bases and 0 bases respectively, with 15 bases between them. CDR3 size: 16 residues. The V gene's germline CDR1 is SNHLY and CDR2 FYNNEI. CDR3 bases: TGTGCCAGCAGCCCATCGAGTTGGCCCTCCTACAATGAGCAGTTCTTC. Its translation: CASSPSSWPSYNEQFF.

Comment on this clone: The conserved phenylalanine or tryptophan normally closing the CDR3 is absent here, so this likely arose from a read error. This rearrangement joins TRBV27 to TRBJ1-1, with D possibly being TRBD1 (5 bases). Per germline, CDR1 MNHEY and CDR2 SMNVEV (reference sequence). The CDR3 contains 16 residues. The CDR3 is CASILSQGEPNTDAFY. The CDR3 nucleotides read TGTGCCAGCATCCTCTCGCAGGGCGAGCCCAACACTGACGCTTTCTAT.

The chain links TRBV24-1 to TRBJ1-2; D remains ambiguous. Trimming removed 9 bases from V and 9 bases from J, with 16 bases in between. The germline CDR1 and CDR2 sequences are KGHDR and SFDVKD. CDR3 length equals 12 residues. The CDR3, as DNA: TGTGCCACCTGCGACATGGCACATTGCTACACCTTC. Protein sequence: CATCDMAHCYTF.

This clone was counted ten times or more. A much larger clone is a single base away; this may be a read error. The chain links TRBV4-1 to TRBJ2-7, with 7 nucleotides matching TRBD2. Trimming took 6 bases from V and 0 from J; bases not matched to a gene: 11. The CDR3 has 16 residues. Germline V lookup: CDR1 MGHRA, CDR2 YSYEKL. CDR3 nucleotides: TGCGCCAGCAGTCCCGGACTAGTCACAGGCTCCTACGAGCAGTACTTC. As protein: CASSPGLVTGSYEQYF.